The text below deals with one T cell receptor beta chain. This entry is derived from a study of shared clonotypes between healthy human individuals. Study context: For every donor, three CD4 naive, three CD4 memory, two CD8 naive and one CD8 memory plates were used.

Per the germline V gene, CDR1 is MGHDK and CDR2 is SYGVNS. The CDR3 runs to 15 residues. V gave up 8 bases and J gave up 2 bases; unmatched junction bases: 7. Original processing notes: ImmunoSEQ supplied junction-only sequences lacking quality scores, so filtering was different. The method was immunoSEQ multiplex PCR; TCRdb's version includes in-frame clones alone and lacks a portion of them. V and J calls and clone size are given by that table; D and trimming were obtained from the DNA. The repertoire holds millions of clones, with roughly 91% as singletons. Naivety among CD8 cells was defined by CD45RO negativity and positive CCR7 selection, thereby excluding terminally differentiated effector memory CD45RA+ cells.

The TCR sequence derives from a man aged 18 to 29 in good health. Some clones in this sample may be carry-over from other donors' samples. This chain uses TRBV25-1 with TRBJ2-5; TRBD2 aligns across 11 bases. Sequencing was carried out using naive CD8+ T cells from PBMCs. As DNA, the CDR3 is TGTGCCAGCCTAAGACTAGCGGGAAGTCAAGAGACCCAGTACTTC. The encoded protein is CASLRLAGSQETQYF.